This T cell receptor beta chain was found in a study of PD-L1 blockade in urothelial cancer. Overall study: Prior regimens of chemotherapy numbered 0 to 3 per patient. Blood was subjected to analysis at 3 weeks (second dose) and 6 weeks following treatment start.

The CDR3 contains 16 residues. The V gene's germline CDR1 is LGHNA and CDR2 YSLEER. V gave up 5 bases and J gave up 0 bases, with 11 bases separating them. Indicated time point: pretreatment peripheral blood. The data were produced by immunoSEQ multiplex PCR, yet TCRdb's version contains in-frame clones alone and is incomplete. The data contain about 45,000 clones, around nine tenths of them seen just once; the ten biggest clones take up 20% to 25%. This clone was detected only a few times. The sample in question was PBMCs, obtained around atezolizumab (anti-PD-L1) treatment. The TCR was taken from a donor older than 35 with urothelial cancer. The J gene is TRBJ2-6, the V gene TRBV4-3; D might be TRBD1 (6 bases). In DNA, the CDR3 is TGCGCCAGCAGCGGGCCCAGGGGCTCTGGGGCCAACGTCCTGACTTTC. Protein product: CASSGPRGSGANVLTF.